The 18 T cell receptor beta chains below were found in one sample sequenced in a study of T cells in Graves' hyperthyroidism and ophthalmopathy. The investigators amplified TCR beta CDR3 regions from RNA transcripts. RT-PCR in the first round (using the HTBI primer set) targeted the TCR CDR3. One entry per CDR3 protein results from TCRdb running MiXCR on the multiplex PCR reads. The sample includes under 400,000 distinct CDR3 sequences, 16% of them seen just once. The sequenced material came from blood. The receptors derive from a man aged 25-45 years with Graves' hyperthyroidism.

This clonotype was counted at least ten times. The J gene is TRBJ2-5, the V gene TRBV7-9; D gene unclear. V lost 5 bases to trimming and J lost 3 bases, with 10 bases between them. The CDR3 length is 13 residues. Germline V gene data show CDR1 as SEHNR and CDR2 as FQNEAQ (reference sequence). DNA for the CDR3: TGTGCCAGCAGCCCCTCCCCCGAAGAGACCCAGTACTTC. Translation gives CASSPSPEETQYF.

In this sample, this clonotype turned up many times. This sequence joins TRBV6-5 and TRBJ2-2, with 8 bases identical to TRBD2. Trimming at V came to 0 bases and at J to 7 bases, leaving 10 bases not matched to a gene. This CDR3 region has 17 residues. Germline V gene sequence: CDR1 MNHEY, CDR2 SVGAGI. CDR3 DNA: TGTGCCAGCAGTTACTCGAGAGTCCTAGCGGGTATCGGGGAGCTGTTTTTT. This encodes CASSYSRVLAGIGELFF.

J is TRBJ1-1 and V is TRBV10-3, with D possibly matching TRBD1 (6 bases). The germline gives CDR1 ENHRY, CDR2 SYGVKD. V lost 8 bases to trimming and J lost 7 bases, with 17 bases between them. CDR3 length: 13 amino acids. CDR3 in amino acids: CAIGQPQPYEAFF. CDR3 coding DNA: TGTGCCATCGGACAGCCTCAACCCTATGAAGCTTTCTTT.

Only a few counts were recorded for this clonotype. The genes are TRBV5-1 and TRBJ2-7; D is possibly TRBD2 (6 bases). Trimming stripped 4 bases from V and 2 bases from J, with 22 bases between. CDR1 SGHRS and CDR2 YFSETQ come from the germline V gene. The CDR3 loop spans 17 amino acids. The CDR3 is CASSEEGAGAKTYEQYF. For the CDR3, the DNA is TGCGCCAGCAGCGAGGAGGGCGCCGGGGCAAAGACCTACGAGCAGTACTTC.

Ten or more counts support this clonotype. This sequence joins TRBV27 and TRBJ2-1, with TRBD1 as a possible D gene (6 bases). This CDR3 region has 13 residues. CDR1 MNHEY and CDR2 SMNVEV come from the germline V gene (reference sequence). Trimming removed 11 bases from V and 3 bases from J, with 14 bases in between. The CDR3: CADDYRVYNEQFF. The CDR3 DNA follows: TGTGCCGACGATTACAGGGTCTACAATGAGCAGTTCTTC.

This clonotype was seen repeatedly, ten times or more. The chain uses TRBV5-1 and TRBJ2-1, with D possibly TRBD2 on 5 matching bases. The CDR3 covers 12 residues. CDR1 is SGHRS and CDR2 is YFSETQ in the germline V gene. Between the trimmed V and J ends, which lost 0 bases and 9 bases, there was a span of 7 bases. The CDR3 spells CASSLAGVEQFF. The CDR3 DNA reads TGCGCCAGCAGCTTGGCCGGGGTTGAGCAGTTCTTC.

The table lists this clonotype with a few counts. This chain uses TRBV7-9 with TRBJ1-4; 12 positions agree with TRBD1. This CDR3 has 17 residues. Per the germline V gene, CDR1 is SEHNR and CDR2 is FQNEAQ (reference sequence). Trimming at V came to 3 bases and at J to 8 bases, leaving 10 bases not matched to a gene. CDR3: CASSFSPGQGAREKLFF. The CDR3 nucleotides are TGTGCCAGCAGCTTCTCACCGGGACAGGGGGCTCGGGAAAAACTGTTTTTT.

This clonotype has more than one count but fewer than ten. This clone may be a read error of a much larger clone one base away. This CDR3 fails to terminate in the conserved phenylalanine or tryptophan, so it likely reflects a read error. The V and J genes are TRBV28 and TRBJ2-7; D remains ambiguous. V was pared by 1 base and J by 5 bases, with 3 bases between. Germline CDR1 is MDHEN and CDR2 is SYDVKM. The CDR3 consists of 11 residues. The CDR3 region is CASSLYNEQYL. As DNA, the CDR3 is TGTGCCAGCAGTTTATATAACGAGCAGTACCTC.

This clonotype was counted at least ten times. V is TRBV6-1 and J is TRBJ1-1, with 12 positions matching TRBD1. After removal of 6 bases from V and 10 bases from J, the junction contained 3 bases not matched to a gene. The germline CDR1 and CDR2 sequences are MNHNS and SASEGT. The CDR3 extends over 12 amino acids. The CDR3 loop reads CASRGQGAGAFF. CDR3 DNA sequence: TGTGCCAGCAGGGGACAGGGGGCGGGAGCTTTCTTT.

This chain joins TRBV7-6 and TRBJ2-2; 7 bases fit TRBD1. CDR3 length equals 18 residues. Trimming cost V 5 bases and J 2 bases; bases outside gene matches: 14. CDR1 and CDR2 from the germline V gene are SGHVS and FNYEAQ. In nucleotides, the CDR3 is TGTGCCAGCAGCCTTAACAGGGGTCCAACCCCAAACACCGGGGAGCTGTTTTTT. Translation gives CASSLNRGPTPNTGELFF.

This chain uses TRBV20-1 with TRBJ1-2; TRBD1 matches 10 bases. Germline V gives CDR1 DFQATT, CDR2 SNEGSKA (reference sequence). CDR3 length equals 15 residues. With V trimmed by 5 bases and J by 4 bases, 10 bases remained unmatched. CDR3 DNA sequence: TGCAGTGCTTATGTCCGGGACAGGGGTTCCTATGGCTACACCTTC. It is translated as CSAYVRDRGSYGYTF.

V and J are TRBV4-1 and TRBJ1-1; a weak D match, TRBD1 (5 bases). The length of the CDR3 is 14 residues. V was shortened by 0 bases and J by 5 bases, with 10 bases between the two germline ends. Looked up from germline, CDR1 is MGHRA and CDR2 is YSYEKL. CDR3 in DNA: TGCGCCAGCAGCCAAGATACGGGGCGGACTGAAGCTTTCTTT. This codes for CASSQDTGRTEAFF.

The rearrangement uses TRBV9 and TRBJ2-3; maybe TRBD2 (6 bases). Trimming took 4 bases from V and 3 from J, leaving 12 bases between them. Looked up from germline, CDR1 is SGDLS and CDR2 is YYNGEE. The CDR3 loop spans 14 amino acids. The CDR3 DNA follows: TGTGCCAGCAGCCCCTGGGGGGTGACAGATACGCAGTATTTT. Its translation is CASSPWGVTDTQYF. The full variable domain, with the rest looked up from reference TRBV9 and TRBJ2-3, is DSGVTQTPKHLITATGQRVTLRCSPRSGDLSVYWYQQSLDQGLQFLIQYYNGEERAKGNILERFSAQQFPDLHSELNLSSLELGDSALYFCASSPWGVTDTQYFGPGTRLTVL.

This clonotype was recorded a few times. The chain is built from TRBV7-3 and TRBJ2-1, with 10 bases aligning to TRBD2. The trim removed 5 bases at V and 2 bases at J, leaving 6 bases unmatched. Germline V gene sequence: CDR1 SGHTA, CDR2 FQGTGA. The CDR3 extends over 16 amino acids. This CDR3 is CASSAVGTSAYNEQFF. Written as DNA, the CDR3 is TGTGCCAGCAGCGCCGTTGGGACTAGCGCCTACAATGAGCAGTTCTTC.

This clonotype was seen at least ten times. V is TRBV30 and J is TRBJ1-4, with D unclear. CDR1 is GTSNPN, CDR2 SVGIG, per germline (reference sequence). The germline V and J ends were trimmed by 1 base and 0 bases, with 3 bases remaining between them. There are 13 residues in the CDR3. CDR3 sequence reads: CAWSEATNEKLFF. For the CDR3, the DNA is TGTGCCTGGAGTGAGGCAACTAATGAAAAACTGTTTTTT.

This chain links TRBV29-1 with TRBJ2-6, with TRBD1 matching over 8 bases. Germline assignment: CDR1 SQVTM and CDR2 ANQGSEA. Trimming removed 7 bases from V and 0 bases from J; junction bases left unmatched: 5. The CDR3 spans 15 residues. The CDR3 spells CSAGQAISGANVLTF. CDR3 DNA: TGCAGCGCGGGACAGGCCATCTCTGGGGCCAACGTCCTGACTTTC. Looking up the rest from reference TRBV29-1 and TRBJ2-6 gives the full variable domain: SAVISQKPSRDICQRGTSLTIQCQVDSQVTMMFWYRQQPGQSLTLIATANQGSEATYESGFVIDKFPISRPNLTFSTLTVSNMSPEDSSIYLCSAGQAISGANVLTFGAGSRLTVL.

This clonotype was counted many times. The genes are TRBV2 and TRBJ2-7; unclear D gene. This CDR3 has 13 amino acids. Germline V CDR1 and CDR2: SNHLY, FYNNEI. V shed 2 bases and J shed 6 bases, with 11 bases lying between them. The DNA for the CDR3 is TGTGCCAGCAGTGAACGCTCCGCAGGCGAGCAGTACTTC. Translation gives CASSERSAGEQYF.

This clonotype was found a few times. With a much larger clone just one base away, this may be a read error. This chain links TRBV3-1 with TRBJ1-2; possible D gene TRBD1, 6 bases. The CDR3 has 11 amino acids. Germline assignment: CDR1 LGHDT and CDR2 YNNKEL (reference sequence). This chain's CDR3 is CASSQVGGFTF. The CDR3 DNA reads TGTGCCAGCAGCCAGGTTGGGGGCTTCACCTTC. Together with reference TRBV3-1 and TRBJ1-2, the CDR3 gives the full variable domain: DTAVSQTPKYLVTQMGNDKSIKCEQNLGHDTMYWYKQDSKKFLKIMFSYNNKELIINETVPNRFSPKSPDKAHLNLHINSLELGDSAVYFCASSQVGGFTFGSGTRLTVV.